These T cell receptor beta chains were read from a single sample in a study of T cell changes during pregnancy in multiple sclerosis. Method: immunoSEQ multiplex PCR; TCRdb's copy keeps in-frame clones and lacks some. Among more than 45,000 clones listed, about 92% were seen once. The sample in question was CD4+ T cells from peripheral blood mononuclear cells, obtained after pregnancy. All receptors come from a female donor with multiple sclerosis, enrolled in a pregnancy study. CDR3s include the opening cysteine and the closing phenylalanine or tryptophan. A D gene is named only where the DNA matches it firmly. Size values are once, few and many counts, or a class for expanded clones, and some rows have none.

abundance	j_gene	d_gene	v_gene	CDR3aa	CDR3nt
.	TRBJ1-1	TRBD1	TRBV6-4	CASRGTDKNTEAFF	TGTGCCAGCAGAGGGACAGATAAGAACACTGAAGCTTTCTTT
once	TRBJ2-7	.	TRBV21-1	CASSKGTGTYEQYF	TGTGCCAGCAGCAAAGGAACAGGGACCTACGAGCAGTACTTC
.	TRBJ2-1	TRBD2	TRBV30	CAWSVRGGRANEQFF	TGTGCCTGGAGTGTACGTGGCGGGAGGGCCAATGAGCAGTTCTTC
.	TRBJ2-7	TRBD2	TRBV9	CASSETGTNPYEQYF	TGTGCCAGCAGCGAGACCGGGACTAATCCCTACGAGCAGTACTTC
.	TRBJ2-5	.	TRBV28	CASSSSLSRTKQETQYF	TGTGCCAGCAGTTCGTCCCTCTCCCGGACTAAGCAAGAGACCCAGTACTTC
.	TRBJ1-6	TRBD1	TRBV18	CASSYGTGVNSPLHF	TGTGCCAGCTCCTATGGGACAGGGGTAAATTCACCCCTCCACTTT
few	TRBJ2-2	.	TRBV18	CASSSTVNTGELFF	TGTGCCAGCTCATCAACTGTTAACACCGGGGAGCTGTTTTTT
.	TRBJ2-7	TRBD2	TRBV4-3	CASSQGVTSGRAREQYF	TGCGCCAGCAGCCAAGGGGTGACTAGCGGGAGGGCTCGGGAGCAGTACTTC
many	TRBJ2-7	TRBD1	TRBV5-6	CASSMTGLGTYEQYF	TGTGCCAGCAGCATGACAGGGTTGGGAACCTACGAGCAGTACTTC
.	TRBJ2-2	.	TRBV30	CAWSPRDTGELFF	TGTGCCTGGAGTCCCCGAGACACCGGGGAGCTGTTTTTT
.	TRBJ2-7	TRBD1	TRBV5-6	CASSLEWGDRSYEQYF	TGTGCCAGCAGCTTAGAATGGGGGGACAGGTCCTACGAGCAGTACTTC
.	TRBJ1-2	.	TRBV19	CASSQGSGYTF	TGTGCCAGTTCCCAGGGATCTGGCTACACCTTC
.	TRBJ2-1	.	TRBV7-2	CASSHLLAPFF	TGTGCCAGCAGCCACCTACTAGCACCGTTCTTC
.	TRBJ2-7	TRBD2	TRBV11-3	CASSSLDRWEGSAEQYF	TGTGCCAGCAGCTCCCTCGATAGGTGGGAGGGTTCGGCGGAGCAGTACTTC
.	TRBJ1-2	.	TRBV19	CASTEARIGYTF	TGTGCCAGTACGGAGGCGAGGATTGGCTACACCTTC
once	TRBJ2-1	.	TRBV7-2	CASSLARQGGNEQFF	TGTGCCAGCAGCTTAGCGCGGCAGGGGGGCAATGAGCAGTTCTTC
.	TRBJ1-4	.	TRBV5-1	CASRRGGANEKLFF	TGCGCCAGCAGGCGGGGGGGAGCTAATGAAAAACTGTTTTTT
.	TRBJ2-7	TRBD1	TRBV30	CAWSNLNRGYEQYF	TGTGCCTGGAGTAACTTAAACAGGGGGTACGAGCAGTACTTC
.	TRBJ1-4	TRBD1	TRBV10-3	CAISDATGENEKLFF	TGTGCCATCAGTGACGCGACAGGGGAAAACGAAAAACTGTTTTTT
.	TRBJ1-1	.	TRBV28	CASSLRVPGLSTEAFF	TGTGCCAGCAGTTTAAGGGTACCGGGGTTGAGTACTGAAGCTTTCTTT
.	TRBJ1-1	.	TRBV25-1	CASSEMGRTEAFF	TGTGCCAGCAGTGAAATGGGGCGGACTGAAGCTTTCTTT
.	TRBJ1-2	.	TRBV25-1	CASSTAGPNYGYTF	TGTGCCAGCAGTACAGCAGGGCCTAACTATGGCTACACCTTC
.	TRBJ1-5	.	TRBV9	CASSVTGHSNQPQHF	TGTGCCAGCAGCGTAACAGGGCATAGCAATCAGCCCCAGCATTTT
.	TRBJ1-2	.	TRBV30	CAWSREDSTIGYTF	TGTGCCTGGAGCCGGGAGGACAGCACTATTGGCTACACCTTC
.	TRBJ2-1	.	TRBV29-1	CSVDLIGNEQFF	TGCAGCGTTGACCTTATCGGCAATGAGCAGTTCTTC
.	TRBJ2-1	.	TRBV19	CASSIKRVSEQFF	TGTGCCAGTAGTATTAAACGGGTGAGCGAGCAGTTCTTC
.	TRBJ2-6	.	TRBV2	CASSVERVNSGANVLTF	TGTGCCAGCAGTGTAGAGCGGGTAAACTCTGGGGCCAACGTCCTGACTTTC
.	TRBJ2-1	.	TRBV5-1	CASSLVLPGEQFF	TGCGCCAGCAGCTTGGTTTTGCCCGGGGAGCAGTTCTTC
.	TRBJ2-7	.	TRBV27	CASSGANEQYF	TGTGCCAGCAGTGGAGCAAACGAGCAGTACTTC
.	TRBJ1-2	TRBD1	TRBV29-1	CSSGQGLGPLGGYTF	TGCAGCTCAGGACAGGGCCTAGGCCCCCTCGGTGGCTACACCTTC
.	TRBJ1-2	.	TRBV5-4	CASSLAWDSQGYTF	TGTGCCAGCAGCTTGGCCTGGGACTCGCAGGGCTACACCTTC
.	TRBJ2-1	TRBD2	TRBV9	CASSRLGPSGYNEQFF	TGTGCCAGCAGCCGCCTAGGTCCTAGCGGCTACAATGAGCAGTTCTTC
few	TRBJ2-7	.	TRBV7-6	CASSPLGDYEQYF	TGTGCCAGCAGCCCTCTTGGAGACTACGAGCAGTACTTC
.	TRBJ2-3	.	TRBV7-2	CASSLDGRTDTQYF	TGTGCCAGCAGCTTAGATGGCAGAACAGATACGCAGTATTTT
.	TRBJ1-2	.	TRBV15	CATSRAAGNYGYTF	TGTGCCACCAGCAGAGCGGCAGGGAACTATGGCTACACCTTC
.	TRBJ1-2	.	TRBV19	CASRLDTSNYGYTF	TGTGCCAGTAGGCTCGACACTTCTAACTATGGCTACACCTTC
.	TRBJ1-2	.	TRBV28	CASSLGSGRYTF	TGTGCCAGCAGTTTAGGGTCGGGTCGCTACACCTTC
.	TRBJ2-1	.	TRBV28	CASRYPSSYNEQFF	TGTGCCAGCAGATACCCCAGCTCCTACAATGAGCAGTTCTTC
.	TRBJ1-4	TRBD1	TRBV5-5	CASSFAPITGGPNEKLFF	TGTGCCAGCAGCTTCGCCCCCATTACAGGGGGCCCTAATGAAAAACTGTTTTTT
.	TRBJ2-5	TRBD1	TRBV18	CASSNRGRETQYF	TGTGCCAGCTCAAACAGGGGGCGGGAGACCCAGTACTTC
.	TRBJ1-1	.	TRBV6-6	CASSKGEAFF	TGTGCCAGCAGTAAGGGGGAAGCTTTCTTT